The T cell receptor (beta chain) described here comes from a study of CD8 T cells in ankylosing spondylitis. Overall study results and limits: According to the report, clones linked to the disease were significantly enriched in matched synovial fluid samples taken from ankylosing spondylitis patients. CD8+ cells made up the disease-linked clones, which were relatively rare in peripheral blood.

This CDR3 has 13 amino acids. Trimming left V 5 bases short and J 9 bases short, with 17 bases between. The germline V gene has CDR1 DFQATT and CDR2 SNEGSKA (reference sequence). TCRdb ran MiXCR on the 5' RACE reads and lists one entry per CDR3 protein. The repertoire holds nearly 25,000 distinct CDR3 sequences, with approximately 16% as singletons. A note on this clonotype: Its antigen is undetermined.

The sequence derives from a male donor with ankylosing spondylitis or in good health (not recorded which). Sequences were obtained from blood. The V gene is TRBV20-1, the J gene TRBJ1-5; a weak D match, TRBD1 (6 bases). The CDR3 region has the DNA TGCAGTGCTCCGCCTTCGAGGGGGGGGCCCCAGCATTTT. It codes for CSAPPSRGGPQHF.